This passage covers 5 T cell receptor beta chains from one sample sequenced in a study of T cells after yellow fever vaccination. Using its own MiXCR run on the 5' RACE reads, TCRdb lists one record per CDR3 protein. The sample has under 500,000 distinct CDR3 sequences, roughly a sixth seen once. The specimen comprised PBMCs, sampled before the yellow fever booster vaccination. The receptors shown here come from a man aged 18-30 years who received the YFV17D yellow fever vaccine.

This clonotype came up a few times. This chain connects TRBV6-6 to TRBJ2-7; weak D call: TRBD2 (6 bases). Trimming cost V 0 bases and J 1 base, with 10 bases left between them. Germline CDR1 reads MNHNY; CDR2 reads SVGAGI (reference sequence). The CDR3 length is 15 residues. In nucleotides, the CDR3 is TGTGCCAGCAGTTACTCGGGGCGGGGTTCCTACGAGCAGTACTTC. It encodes CASSYSGRGSYEQYF.

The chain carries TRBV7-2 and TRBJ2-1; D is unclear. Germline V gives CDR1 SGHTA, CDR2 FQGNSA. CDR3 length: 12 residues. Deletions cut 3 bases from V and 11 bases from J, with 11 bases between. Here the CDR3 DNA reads TGTGCCAGCAGCTTCGCCCCGGGTAAGCAGTTCTTC. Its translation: CASSFAPGKQFF.

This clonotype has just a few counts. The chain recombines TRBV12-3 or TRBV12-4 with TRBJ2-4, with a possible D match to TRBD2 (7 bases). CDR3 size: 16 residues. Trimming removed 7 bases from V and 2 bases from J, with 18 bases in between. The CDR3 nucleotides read TGTGCCAGCACCCCTAGAGGCGGGGGCACCAAAAACATTCAGTACTTC. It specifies CASTPRGGGTKNIQYF.

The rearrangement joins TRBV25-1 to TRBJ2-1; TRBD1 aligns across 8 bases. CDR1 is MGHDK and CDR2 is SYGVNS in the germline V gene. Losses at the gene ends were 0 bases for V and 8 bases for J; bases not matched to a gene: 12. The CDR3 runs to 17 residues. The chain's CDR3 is CASSEYIRDRGRDEQFF. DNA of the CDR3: TGTGCCAGCAGTGAATATATTCGAGACAGGGGTCGGGATGAGCAGTTCTTC.

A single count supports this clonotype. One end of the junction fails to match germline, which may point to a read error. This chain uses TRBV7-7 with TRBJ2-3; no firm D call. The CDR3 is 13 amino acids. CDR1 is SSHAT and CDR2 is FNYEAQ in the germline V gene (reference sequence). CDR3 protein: CASSLDPDESWNF. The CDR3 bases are TGTGCTAGCAGCTTAGATCCAGATGAGTCCTGGAATTTT.